This T cell receptor beta chain was captured in a study of blood T cell repertoires in COVID-19. Study overall: Sites across the United States, Italy and Spain contributed samples from acute and convalescent COVID-19.

Only in-frame clones appear in the TCRdb table, and some are missing; sequencing was by immunoSEQ multiplex PCR. The sample holds 160,000 or so clones, approximately 91% seen once. CDR3 length: 14 residues. The V and J ends lost 9 bases and 1 base respectively, with 12 bases between them. Germline lookup yields CDR1 SNHLY and CDR2 FYNNEI. This TCR derives from a man in his late teens or twenties with acute or convalescent COVID-19. The chain links TRBV2 to TRBJ2-2; perhaps TRBD2 as D (7 bases). Material: peripheral blood. The CDR3 sequence: CASGRGMNTGELFF. The CDR3 bases are TGTGCCAGTGGGAGGGGGATGAACACCGGGGAGCTGTTTTTT.